The T cell receptor (beta chain) under discussion was sequenced for a study of regulatory T cells in long-lasting Graves disease. Study-wide context: Over 5 years on antithyroid drugs plus positive TSH receptor antibodies marked Graves' disease as persistent. Regarding the study as a whole: Tissue studied was limited to peripheral blood, excluding thyroid tissue. Only a small sample size was used, which may have cut accuracy.

The table lists this clonotype with many counts. Its antigen is not identified. As to time point: persistent/refractory GD, antithyroid drugs over 5 years with positive TRAb. PBMCs provided the RNA from which the TCR library was made. Those enrolled as patients came out of an endocrinology department in Xi'an, China. The CDR3 contains 14 residues. J lost 4 bases, V lost 5 bases, and 1 base had no gene match. Arm-PCR of CDR3 regions and iRepertoire HTBI primers were the basis on which TCR beta libraries were built. Using its own MiXCR run on the multiplex PCR reads, TCRdb lists one record per CDR3 protein. The repertoire holds about 300,000 distinct CDR3 sequences, with roughly a fifth as singletons.

This chain uses TRBV12-3 or TRBV12-4 with TRBJ2-6, with TRBD1 matching over 8 bases. The specimen comprised peripheral blood mononuclear cells (PBMCs), sampled when the disease was refractory, from a patient treated with antithyroid drugs. This TCR was sampled from a female donor with Graves disease. Here the CDR3 reads CASSQGAGANVLTF. CDR3 coding DNA: TGTGCCAGCAGTCAGGGGGCAGGGGCCAACGTCCTGACTTTC.